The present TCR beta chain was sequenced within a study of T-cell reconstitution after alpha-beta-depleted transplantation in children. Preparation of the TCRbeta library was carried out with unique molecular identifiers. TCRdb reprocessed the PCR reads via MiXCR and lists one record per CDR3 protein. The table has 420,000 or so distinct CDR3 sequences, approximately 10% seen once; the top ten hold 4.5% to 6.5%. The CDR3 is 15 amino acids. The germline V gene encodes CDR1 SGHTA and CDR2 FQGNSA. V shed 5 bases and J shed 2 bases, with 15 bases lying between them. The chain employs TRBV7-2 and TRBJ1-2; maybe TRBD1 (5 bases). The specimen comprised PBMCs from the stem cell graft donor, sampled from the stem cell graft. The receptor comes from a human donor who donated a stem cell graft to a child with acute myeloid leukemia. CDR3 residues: CASSAESGGNYGYTF. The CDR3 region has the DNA TGTGCCAGCAGCGCAGAATCCGGGGGGAACTATGGCTACACCTTC.